This T cell receptor (beta chain) was recorded in a study of a mutant IDH1 vaccine in newly diagnosed glioma. Across the study: Either 4-6 weeks after radiotherapy alone or alongside temozolomide, vaccination was begun. Previous care, which was radiotherapy, temozolomide, or both, most often involved both. Males made up roughly 60% and females around 38% of treated patients, whose mean age was approximately 40 years.

Study-wide findings and caveats: Seemingly, pseudoprogression had no relation to changes in the top peripheral T cell clonotypes.

From germline, CDR1 is ENHRY and CDR2 SYGVKD. This CDR3 has 15 residues. J lost 5 bases, V lost 0 bases, and 3 bases had no gene match. Described time point: week 47, end of study. Vaccine doses each comprised 300 ug of mutant IDH1 20-mer peptide, with topical imiquimod. Profiling relied on immunoSEQ multiplex PCR, and the TCRdb table lists in-frame clones only, not all of them. The table lists roughly 34,000 clones, around nine tenths of them singletons. Remarks on this clone: Its antigen is unidentified.

Sample: PBMCs, taken from a glioma patient whose treatment included an IDH1 peptide vaccine. The chain has TRBV10-3 and TRBJ1-4, with TRBD1 matching over 7 bases. This TCR was recovered from a woman in her thirties or forties with glioma. CDR3 sequence: CAISESQGGNEKLFF. The CDR3 bases are TGTGCCATCAGTGAGTCTCAGGGGGGGAATGAAAAACTGTTTTTT.